This TCR beta chain appears in the sequencing data of a study of vaccination effects on CD4 cells after COVID-19. The germline V gene encodes CDR1 KGHDR and CDR2 SFDVKD. The V end lost 6 bases, the J end lost 1 base, and 7 bases lay between the germline ends. The CDR3 loop spans 13 amino acids. Note on this clone: As yet, its antigen is unknown.

Prior to sequencing, the ViraFEST assay stimulated PBMC with viral peptide pools, which expanded the antigen-specific CD4+ T cells. After more than 8 days in culture, the CD4+ T cells were isolated. The infection with SARS-CoV-2 (confirmed by PCR) occurred in this person between March and December 2020. This table comes from immunoSEQ multiplex PCR, and its TCRdb copy is limited to in-frame clones, with some not included. The sample lists approximately 22,000 clones; about 81% were seen once. The source of this sequence is a human donor who had a prior SARS-CoV-2 infection. The sequences come from CD4+ T cells from PBMCs cultured with a peptide pool, collected before COVID-19 vaccination. The chain is built from TRBV24-1 and TRBJ2-3; D not certain. The CDR3, as DNA: TGTGCCACCAGTCGAGGAGGCACAGATACGCAGTATTTT. It encodes CATSRGGTDTQYF.